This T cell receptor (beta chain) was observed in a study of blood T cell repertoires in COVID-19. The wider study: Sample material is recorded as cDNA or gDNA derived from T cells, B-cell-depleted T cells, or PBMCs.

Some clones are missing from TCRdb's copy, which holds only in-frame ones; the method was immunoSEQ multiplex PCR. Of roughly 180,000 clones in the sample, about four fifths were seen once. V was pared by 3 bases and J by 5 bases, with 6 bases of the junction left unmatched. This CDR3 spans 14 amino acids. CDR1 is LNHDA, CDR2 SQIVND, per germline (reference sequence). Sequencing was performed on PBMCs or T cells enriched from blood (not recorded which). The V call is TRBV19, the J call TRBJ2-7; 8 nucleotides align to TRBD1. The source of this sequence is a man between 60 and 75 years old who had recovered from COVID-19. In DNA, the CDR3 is TGTGCCAGTAGTATTTCCAGGGGGCAGAACGAGCAGTACTTC. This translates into CASSISRGQNEQYF.